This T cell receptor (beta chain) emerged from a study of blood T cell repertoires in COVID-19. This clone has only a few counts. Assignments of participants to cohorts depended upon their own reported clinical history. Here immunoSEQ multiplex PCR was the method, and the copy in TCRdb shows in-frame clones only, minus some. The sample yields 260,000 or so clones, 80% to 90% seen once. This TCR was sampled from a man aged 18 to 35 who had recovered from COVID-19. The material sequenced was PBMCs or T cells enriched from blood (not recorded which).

CDR3 in DNA: TGTGCCAGCGGGGGACAGGGAATCTACAATGAGCAGTTCTTC. This codes for CASGGQGIYNEQFF. V and J are TRBV2 and TRBJ2-1; TRBD1 agrees at 9 bases. V gave up 8 bases and J gave up 3 bases; unmatched junction bases: 5. The CDR3 extends over 14 amino acids. CDR1 is SNHLY and CDR2 is FYNNEI in the germline V gene.